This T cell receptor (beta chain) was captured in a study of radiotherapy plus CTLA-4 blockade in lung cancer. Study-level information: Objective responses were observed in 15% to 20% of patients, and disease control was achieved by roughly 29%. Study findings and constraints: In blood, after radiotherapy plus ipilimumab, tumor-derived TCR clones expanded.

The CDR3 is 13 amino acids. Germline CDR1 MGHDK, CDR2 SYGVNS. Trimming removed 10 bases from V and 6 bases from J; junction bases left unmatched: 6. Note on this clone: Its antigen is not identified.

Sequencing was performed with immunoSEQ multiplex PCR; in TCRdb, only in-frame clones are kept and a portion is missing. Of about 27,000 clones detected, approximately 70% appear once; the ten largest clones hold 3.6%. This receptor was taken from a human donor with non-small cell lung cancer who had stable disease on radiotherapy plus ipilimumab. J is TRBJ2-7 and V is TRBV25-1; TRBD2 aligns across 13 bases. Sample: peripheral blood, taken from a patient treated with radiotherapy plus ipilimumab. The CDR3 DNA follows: TGTGCCACCGGACTAGCGGGAGTCTCCGAGCAGTACTTC. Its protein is CATGLAGVSEQYF.